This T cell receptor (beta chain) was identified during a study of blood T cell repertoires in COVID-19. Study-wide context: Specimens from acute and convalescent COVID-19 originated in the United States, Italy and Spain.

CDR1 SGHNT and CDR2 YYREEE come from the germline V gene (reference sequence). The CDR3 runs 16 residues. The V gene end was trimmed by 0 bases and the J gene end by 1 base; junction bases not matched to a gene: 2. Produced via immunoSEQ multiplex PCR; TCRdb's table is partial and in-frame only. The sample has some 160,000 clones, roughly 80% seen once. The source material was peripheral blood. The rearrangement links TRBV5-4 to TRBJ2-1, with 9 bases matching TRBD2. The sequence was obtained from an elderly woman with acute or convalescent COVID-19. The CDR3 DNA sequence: TGTGCCAGCAGCTTGGGCGGGGGGGTTTCCTACAATGAGCAGTTCTTC. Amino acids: CASSLGGGVSYNEQFF.